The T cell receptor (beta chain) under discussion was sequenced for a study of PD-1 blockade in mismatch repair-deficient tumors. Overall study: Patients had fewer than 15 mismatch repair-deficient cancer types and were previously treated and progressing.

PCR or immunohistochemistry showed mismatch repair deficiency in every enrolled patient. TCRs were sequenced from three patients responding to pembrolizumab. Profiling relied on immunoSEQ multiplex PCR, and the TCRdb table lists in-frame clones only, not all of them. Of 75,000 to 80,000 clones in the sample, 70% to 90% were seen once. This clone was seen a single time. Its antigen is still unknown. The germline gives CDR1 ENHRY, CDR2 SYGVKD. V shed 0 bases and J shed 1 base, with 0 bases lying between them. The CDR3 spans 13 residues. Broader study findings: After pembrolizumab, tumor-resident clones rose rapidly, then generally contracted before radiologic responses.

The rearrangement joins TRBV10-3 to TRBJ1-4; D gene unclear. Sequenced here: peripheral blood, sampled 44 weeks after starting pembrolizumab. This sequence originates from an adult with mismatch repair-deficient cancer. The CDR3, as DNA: TGTGCCATCAGTGAGTCAACTAATGAAAAACTGTTTTTT. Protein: CAISESTNEKLFF.